The 29 T cell receptor beta chains in this list originate from one sample, sequenced in a study of blood T cell repertoires in COVID-19 (TCRdb year 2020). Library method: the immunoSEQ multiplex PCR assay. TCRdb provides this immuneACCESS table in a form limited to in-frame rearrangements. Some clones are lacking; in checked studies, under half of them reflect an unresolved V gene, and why the rest are absent is not known. Present in this sample are roughly 180,000 clones, approximately 84% of which were seen just once. The top ten constitute approximately 7.7% of the sample. Sequences were obtained from peripheral blood. All receptors come from a man aged 40-50 years who had recovered from COVID-19.

The rearrangement links TRBV3-1 (or the pseudogene TRBV3-2) to TRBJ2-7; D is perhaps TRBD1 (6 bases). Trimming shortened V by 5 bases and J by 4 bases, and 15 bases separated the two germline ends. This CDR3 is 14 amino acids long. Germline V lookup: CDR1 LGHDT, CDR2 YNNKEL (reference sequence). CDR3: CASSGGQKKYEQYF. The CDR3 nucleotides read TGTGCCAGCAGCGGCGGACAGAAAAAATACGAGCAGTACTTC.

This sequence joins TRBV20-1 and TRBJ2-5; tentatively, D is TRBD2 (6 bases). Per the germline V gene, CDR1 is DFQATT and CDR2 is SNEGSKA (reference sequence). V was cut by 5 bases and J by 7 bases, with 11 bases left in between. The CDR3 covers 11 residues. In nucleotides, the CDR3 is TGCAGTGCTTTTAGCGGAGGGACCCAGTACTTC. Translated, it gives CSAFSGGTQYF.

This chain links TRBV7-9 with TRBJ1-6; 8 nucleotides agree with TRBD1. With 4 bases clipped from V and 7 bases from J, the junction kept 3 bases outside the gene matches. The CDR3 is 14 amino acids. The germline V gene encodes CDR1 SEHNR and CDR2 FQNEAQ (reference sequence). The CDR3 DNA sequence: TGTGCCAGCAGCTCCGGACAGGGAAATTCACCCCTCCACTTT. Translation: CASSSGQGNSPLHF.

This sequence joins TRBV11-2 and TRBJ2-7, with 7 bases matching TRBD2. Germline V gene lookup returns CDR1 SGHAT and CDR2 FQNNGV. This CDR3 spans 14 amino acids. V lost 7 bases to trimming and J lost 6 bases; unmatched junction nucleotides: 12. This CDR3 is CASTKGDYVGEQYF. CDR3 nucleotide sequence: TGTGCCAGCACCAAAGGGGACTACGTCGGCGAGCAGTACTTC.

This clone was counted once. This chain links TRBV9 with TRBJ1-2; the D is unclear. Germline V gene lookup returns CDR1 SGDLS and CDR2 YYNGEE. Between the trimmed V and J ends, which lost 0 bases and 10 bases, there was a span of 7 bases. CDR3 size: 11 residues. As DNA, the CDR3 is TGTGCCAGCAGCGTAGCAGGAAACTACACCTTC. Its protein is CASSVAGNYTF.

V gene TRBV29-1 combines with J gene TRBJ2-3; D gene ambiguous. Germline V gene lookup returns CDR1 SQVTM and CDR2 ANQGSEA. Trimming shortened V by 3 bases and J by 3 bases, and 7 bases separated the two germline ends. The CDR3 consists of 12 residues. CDR3 sequence (DNA): TGCAGCGTTGACCCAACTACAGATACGCAGTATTTT. Protein sequence: CSVDPTTDTQYF.

Only one count was recorded for this clone. The chain employs TRBV5-1 and TRBJ1-4, with 11 nucleotides matching TRBD1. The CDR3 has 17 residues. Looked up from germline, CDR1 is SGHRS and CDR2 is YFSETQ. Unmatched junction bases numbered 5, after V lost 2 bases and J lost 2 bases. The CDR3 here is CASSFGQGASTNEKLFF. The CDR3 DNA follows: TGCGCCAGCAGCTTTGGACAGGGGGCATCGACTAATGAAAAACTGTTTTTT.

The chain is built from TRBV19 and TRBJ1-5, with D perhaps TRBD1 (6 bases). The V and J ends lost 4 bases and 0 bases respectively, with 10 bases between them. The CDR3 is 15 residues long. Per germline, CDR1 LNHDA and CDR2 SQIVND (reference sequence). The CDR3 bases are TGTGCCAGTAGTACGCAGGGGCATAGCAATCAGCCCCAGCATTTT. Encoded protein: CASSTQGHSNQPQHF.

This clone was picked up many times. Other DNA sequences within the sample encode an identical CDR3. The J gene is TRBJ2-7, the V gene TRBV19, with D maybe TRBD1 (5 bases). V was cut by 3 bases and J by 2 bases, with 11 bases left in between. From germline, CDR1 is LNHDA and CDR2 SQIVND (reference sequence). The CDR3 extends over 14 amino acids. CDR3 sequence: CASSIGSGTYEQYF. The CDR3 bases are TGTGCCAGTAGTATCGGGTCAGGGACCTACGAGCAGTACTTC.

This chain connects TRBV5-1 to TRBJ2-3; D call uncertain. The CDR3 sequence is 13 residues long. Germline V gene lookup returns CDR1 SGHRS and CDR2 YFSETQ. Trimming removed 5 bases from V and 0 bases from J, with 7 bases in between. The DNA of the CDR3 is TGCGCCAGCAGTTCCCTTAGCACAGATACGCAGTATTTT. Its translation is CASSSLSTDTQYF.

This clone has a handful of counts. The V and J genes are TRBV2 and TRBJ2-2, with 10 nucleotides matching TRBD2. V was clipped by 5 bases and J by 0 bases; unmatched bases: 3. The CDR3 has 16 amino acids. Germline V gene data show CDR1 as SNHLY and CDR2 as FYNNEI. DNA of the CDR3: TGTGCCAGCAGTCGAGGACTAGCGGCGAACACCGGGGAGCTGTTTTTT. Protein: CASSRGLAANTGELFF.

V usage is TRBV6-2 or TRBV6-3 and J usage is TRBJ2-7; D uncertain. The V gene lost 4 bases and the J gene lost 6 bases, with 7 bases spanning the gap. CDR3 length: 11 residues. Germline V gene data show CDR1 as MNHEY and CDR2 as SVGEGT. The CDR3 reads CASSSYREQYF. CDR3 DNA sequence: TGTGCCAGCAGTTCTTATCGCGAGCAGTACTTC.

This rearrangement joins TRBV10-3 to TRBJ1-2; possible D gene TRBD1, 5 bases. The V gene lost 6 bases and the J gene lost 6 bases, with 17 bases spanning the gap. The CDR3 totals 14 residues. Germline CDR1 and CDR2: ENHRY and SYGVKD. The CDR3 DNA follows: TGTGCCATCAGGCCTTCTGGGGGAGGAGATGGCTACACCTTC. Its translation: CAIRPSGGGDGYTF.

J is TRBJ1-6 and V is TRBV6-5, with D hard to call. V shed 3 bases and J shed 10 bases, with 13 bases lying between them. This CDR3 has 14 residues. Germline assignment: CDR1 MNHEY and CDR2 SVGAGI. CDR3 DNA: TGTGCCAGCAGTTATGGGAGAATTGGATCACCCCTCCACTTT. This encodes CASSYGRIGSPLHF.

The chain couples TRBV7-9 to TRBJ1-2, with D perhaps matching TRBD1 (6 bases). The V and J ends lost 6 bases and 10 bases respectively, with 21 bases between them. The germline gives CDR1 SEHNR, CDR2 FQNEAQ (reference sequence). The CDR3 is 14 residues long. DNA of the CDR3: TGTGCCAGCAGTTTACTTGACAGGTTGAGTGTCTACACCTTC. Amino acid sequence: CASSLLDRLSVYTF.

This clone has just one count. This chain connects TRBV24-1 to TRBJ2-1; 11 positions agree with TRBD2. Trimming cost V 2 bases and J 2 bases; bases outside gene matches: 7. Germline V gene sequence: CDR1 KGHDR, CDR2 SFDVKD. The CDR3 runs 18 residues. The CDR3 DNA follows: TGTGCCACCAGTGATTCCCGAACACTAGCGGGAGCCTACAATGAGCAGTTCTTC. Protein: CATSDSRTLAGAYNEQFF.

The V gene is TRBV4-3, the J gene TRBJ1-5; no definite D call. The CDR3 is made up of 15 amino acids. Trimming stripped 0 bases from V and 6 bases from J, with 12 bases between. Germline V gene sequence: CDR1 LGHNA, CDR2 YSLEER. The CDR3 nucleotides are TGCGCCAGCAGCCAAGAATCGCGGGGAAGTCAGCCCCAGCATTTT. Protein product: CASSQESRGSQPQHF.

The CDR3 nucleotides are TGTGCCAGCAGCTTTGGCAATTCCGGGACAGGGGGGGCCGGGGAGCTGTTTTTT. It codes for CASSFGNSGTGGAGELFF. The V call is TRBV13, the J call TRBJ2-2; 11 nucleotides line up with TRBD1. The CDR3 runs to 18 residues. The junction had 12 bases not matched to a gene; V was cut back by 3 bases and J by 6 bases. Germline V lookup: CDR1 PRHDT, CDR2 FYEKMQ (reference sequence).

This clone was counted between two and nine times. The rearrangement uses TRBV19 and TRBJ2-1; perhaps TRBD1 as D (5 bases). V lost 3 bases and J lost 4, with 16 bases in between. This CDR3 is built from 16 residues. CDR1 is LNHDA, CDR2 SQIVND, per germline (reference sequence). The CDR3 nucleotides are TGTGCCAGTAGTATGGGTTCGGGCAGGGCTTACAATGAGCAGTTCTTC. It codes for CASSMGSGRAYNEQFF. Together with reference TRBV19 and TRBJ2-1, the CDR3 gives the full variable domain: DGGITQSPKYLFRKEGQNVTLSCEQNLNHDAMYWYRQDPGQGLRLIYYSQIVNDFQKGDIAEGYSVSREKKESFPLTVTSAQKNPTAFYLCASSMGSGRAYNEQFFGPGTRLTVL.

The rearrangement joins TRBV6-5 to TRBJ2-5; a weak D match, TRBD2 (5 bases). Trimming pared 7 bases from V and 1 base from J, leaving 13 bases between. The CDR3 sequence is 14 residues long. The germline V gene encodes CDR1 MNHEY and CDR2 SVGAGI. The CDR3 DNA follows: TGTGCCAGCACCCCACTAGGACCCCAAGAGACCCAGTACTTC. This translates into CASTPLGPQETQYF.

The sample holds one count of this clone. This rearrangement joins TRBV10-3 to TRBJ2-1; 9 bases line up with TRBD2. CDR3 length: 13 amino acids. Germline values: CDR1 ENHRY, CDR2 SYGVKD. Losses at the gene ends were 2 bases for V and 13 bases for J; bases not matched to a gene: 6. This CDR3 is CAISELAGIVQFF. CDR3 nucleotide sequence: TGTGCCATCAGTGAGCTAGCGGGAATCGTCCAGTTCTTC.

The chain uses TRBV16 and TRBJ2-6; D is possibly TRBD1 (5 bases). This CDR3 comprises 17 residues. The V end lost 4 bases, the J end lost 2 bases, and 15 bases lay between the germline ends. The germline V gene encodes CDR1 KGHSY and CDR2 FQNENV. The DNA of the CDR3 is TGTGCCAGCAGCCCCCCTCAGGGTCCTGCTGGGGCCAACGTCCTGACTTTC. It encodes CASSPPQGPAGANVLTF.

The V gene is TRBV7-2, the J gene TRBJ1-2; D gene unclear. Germline lookup yields CDR1 SGHTA and CDR2 FQGNSA. The CDR3 length is 13 residues. Trimming shortened V by 3 bases and J by 7 bases, and 12 bases separated the two germline ends. The CDR3: CASSFAAQRGYTF. CDR3 coding DNA: TGTGCCAGCAGCTTTGCCGCTCAGCGTGGCTACACCTTC.

V gene TRBV7-8 combines with J gene TRBJ2-7; D possibly corresponds to TRBD2 (5 bases). Per germline, CDR1 SGHVS and CDR2 FQNEAQ. The CDR3 covers 14 residues. Trimming removed 1 base from V and 2 bases from J, with 9 bases in between. The CDR3 bases are TGTGCCAGCAGCTTAGGGGGAGTGGCCTACGAGCAGTACTTC. Protein: CASSLGGVAYEQYF.

J is TRBJ2-3 and V is TRBV5-3; 11 bases match TRBD2. TRBV5-3 qualifies as an ORF whose function is uncertain. The junction had 11 bases not matched to a gene; V was cut back by 0 bases and J by 2 bases. CDR3 length equals 19 residues. The CDR3 sequence is CARSLEQSGTSGITDTQYF. CDR3 DNA: TGTGCCAGAAGCTTGGAACAAAGTGGGACTAGCGGTATCACAGATACGCAGTATTTT.

The chain joins TRBV6-5 to TRBJ2-1; 7 bases are shared with TRBD1. CDR1 MNHEY and CDR2 SVGAGI come from the germline V gene. The V gene end was trimmed by 6 bases and the J gene end by 8 bases; junction bases not matched to a gene: 4. The CDR3 runs 12 residues. Here the CDR3 reads CASSNRGDEQFF. The CDR3 bases are TGTGCCAGCAGCAACAGGGGTGATGAGCAGTTCTTC.

The V call is TRBV6-6, the J call TRBJ2-7; D might be TRBD1 (5 bases). The ends were cut back, 8 bases at V and 6 bases at J, with 17 bases in the middle. The CDR3 has 13 amino acids. Germline V CDR1 and CDR2: MNHNY, SVGAGI (reference sequence). CDR3 loop: CASGPSRVGEQYF. CDR3 DNA: TGTGCCAGCGGGCCCTCCAGGGTTGGCGAGCAGTACTTC.

This clone was seen just once. The chain uses TRBV4-3 and TRBJ1-2; TRBD1 aligns across 10 bases. The CDR3 covers 17 residues. Germline CDR1 is LGHNA and CDR2 is YSLEER. With 0 bases clipped from V and 7 bases from J, the junction kept 11 bases outside the gene matches. CDR3 sequence: CASSQEMTRQGAAGYTF. The DNA for the CDR3 is TGCGCCAGCAGCCAAGAAATGACCCGACAGGGGGCTGCTGGCTACACCTTC.

J is TRBJ1-1 and V is TRBV29-1; a possible D gene is TRBD1 (6 bases). Germline CDR1 and CDR2: SQVTM and ANQGSEA. The CDR3 is made up of 13 amino acids. CDR3 loop: CRAGGGDSTEAFF. The CDR3 DNA reads as TGCAGAGCGGGGGGCGGAGACAGCACTGAAGCTTTCTTT.